The clone carrying this T cell receptor beta chain has only one observation. Recruits, aged about 18 to 95 years, lived in 24 US areas. TCRdb's table, derived via immunoSEQ multiplex PCR, lists solely in-frame clones and lacks some. The sample includes 200,000 to 250,000 clones, 70% to 85% seen only once; the top ten take over 14%. Losses at the gene ends were 2 bases for V and 4 bases for J; bases not matched to a gene: 8. Looked up from germline, CDR1 is GTSNPN and CDR2 is SVGIG (reference sequence). This CDR3 has 15 residues. This sample is drawn from a study of blood T cell repertoires in COVID-19. Study-wide background: The United States, Italy and Spain supplied acute and convalescent COVID-19 samples. Sources were T cells, B-cell-depleted T cells, or PBMCs; the material itself was cDNA or gDNA.

The TCR originated in a middle-aged man who had recovered from COVID-19. V and J are TRBV30 and TRBJ2-7, with 10 bases aligning to TRBD2. The sequencing input was PBMCs or T cells enriched from blood (not recorded which). Here the CDR3 reads CAWSLLAGVQYEQYF. DNA of the CDR3: TGTGCCTGGAGTCTGCTAGCGGGAGTACAATACGAGCAGTACTTC.